This T cell receptor (beta chain) emerged from a study of T cells after posttransplantation cyclophosphamide. Points on this clone: Antigen: not known.

Generated by immunoSEQ multiplex PCR, the TCRdb table keeps only in-frame clones and is missing some. The sample has fewer than 7,000 clones, none seen only once. General study results and limits: Later blood repertoires were often dominated by clones from the donor CD8+ memory compartment. Recipient CMV seropositivity and CMV reactivation strongly tracked TRB clonality. Tissue-infiltrating T cells from skin or gut overlapped little with blood T cells.

The CDR3 length is 14 residues. The germline gives CDR1 MDHEN, CDR2 SYDVKM. V gave up 4 bases and J gave up 5 bases; unmatched junction bases: 6. Treatment was busulfan-fludarabine conditioning, a marrow graft, and cyclophosphamide on days +3 and +4. The TCR originated in a male patient between 55 and 70 years old who received an allogeneic stem cell transplant from a related donor, was CMV-positive, and had acute GVHD only. The T cells may come from the graft donor. The chain employs TRBV28 and TRBJ2-5; TRBD2 agrees at 8 bases. The specimen was PBMCs, collected 350 to 400 days after allogeneic stem cell transplant with posttransplant cyclophosphamide. Here the CDR3 reads CASSSLRGGETQYF. The CDR3, as DNA: TGTGCCAGCAGTTCATTACGGGGGGGGGAGACCCAGTACTTC.